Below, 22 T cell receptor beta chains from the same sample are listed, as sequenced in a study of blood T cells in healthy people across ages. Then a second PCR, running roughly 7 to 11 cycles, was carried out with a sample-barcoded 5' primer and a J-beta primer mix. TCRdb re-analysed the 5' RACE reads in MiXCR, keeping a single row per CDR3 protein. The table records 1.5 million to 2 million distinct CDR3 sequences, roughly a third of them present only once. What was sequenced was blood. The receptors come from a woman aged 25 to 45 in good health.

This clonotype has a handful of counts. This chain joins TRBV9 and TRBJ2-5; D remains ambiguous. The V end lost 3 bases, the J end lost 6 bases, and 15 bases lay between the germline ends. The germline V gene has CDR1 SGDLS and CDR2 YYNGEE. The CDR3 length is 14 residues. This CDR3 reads CASSATPQVQTQYF. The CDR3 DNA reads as TGTGCCAGCAGCGCCACACCCCAGGTGCAGACCCAGTACTTC.

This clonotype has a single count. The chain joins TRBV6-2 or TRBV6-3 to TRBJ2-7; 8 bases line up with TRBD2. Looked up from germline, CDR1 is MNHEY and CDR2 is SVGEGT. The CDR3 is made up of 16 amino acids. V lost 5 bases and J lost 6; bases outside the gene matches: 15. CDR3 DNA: TGTGCCAGCAGTGGCAAAGGGAGCGGGGGAATTCGCGAGCAGTACTTC. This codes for CASSGKGSGGIREQYF.

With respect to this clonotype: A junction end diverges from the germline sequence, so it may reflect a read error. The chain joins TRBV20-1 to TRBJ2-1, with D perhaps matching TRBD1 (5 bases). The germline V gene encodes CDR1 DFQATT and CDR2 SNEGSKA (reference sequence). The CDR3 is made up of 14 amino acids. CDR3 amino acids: CSANRYPSYNERFF. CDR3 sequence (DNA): TGCAGTGCTAACAGGTATCCCTCCTACAATGAGCGGTTCTTC.

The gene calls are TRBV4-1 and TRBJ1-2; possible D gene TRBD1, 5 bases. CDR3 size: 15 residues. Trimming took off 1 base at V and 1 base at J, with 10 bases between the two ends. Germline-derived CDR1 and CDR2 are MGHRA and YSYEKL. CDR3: CASSQAIQVNYGYTF. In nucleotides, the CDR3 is TGCGCCAGCAGCCAAGCTATACAGGTTAACTATGGCTACACCTTC.

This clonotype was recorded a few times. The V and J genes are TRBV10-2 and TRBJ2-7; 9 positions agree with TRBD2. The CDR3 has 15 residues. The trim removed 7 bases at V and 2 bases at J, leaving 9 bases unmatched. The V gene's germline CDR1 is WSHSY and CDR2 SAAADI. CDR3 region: CASTLAGTSTYEQYF. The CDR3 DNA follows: TGCGCCAGCACCCTAGCCGGGACTAGCACCTACGAGCAGTACTTC.

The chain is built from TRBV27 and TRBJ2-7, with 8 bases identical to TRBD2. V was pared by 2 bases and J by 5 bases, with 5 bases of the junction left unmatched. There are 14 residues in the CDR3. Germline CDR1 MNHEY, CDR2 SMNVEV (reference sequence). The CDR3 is CASSLTGRGHEQYF. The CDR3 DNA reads TGTGCCAGCAGTTTAACCGGGAGGGGTCACGAGCAGTACTTC.

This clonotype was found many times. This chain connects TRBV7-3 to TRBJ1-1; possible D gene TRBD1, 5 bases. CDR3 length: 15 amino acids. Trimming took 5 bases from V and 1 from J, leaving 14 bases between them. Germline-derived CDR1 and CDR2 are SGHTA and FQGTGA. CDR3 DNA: TGTGCCAGCAGCCTTACTGGGGGGAAGAACACTGAAGCTTTCTTT. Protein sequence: CASSLTGGKNTEAFF.

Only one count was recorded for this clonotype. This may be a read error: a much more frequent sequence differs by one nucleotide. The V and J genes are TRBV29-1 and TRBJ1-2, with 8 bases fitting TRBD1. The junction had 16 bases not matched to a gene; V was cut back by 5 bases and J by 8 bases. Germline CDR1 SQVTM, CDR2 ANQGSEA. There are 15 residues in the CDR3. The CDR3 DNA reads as TGCAGCGTTCTCACCGGGACAGGCTCTTGCGGGGGCTACACCTTC. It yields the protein CSVLTGTGSCGGYTF. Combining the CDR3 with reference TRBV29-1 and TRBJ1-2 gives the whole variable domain SAVISQKPSRDICQRGTSLTIQCQVDSQVTMMFWYRQQPGQSLTLIATANQGSEATYESGFVIDKFPISRPNLTFSTLTVSNMSPEDSSIYLCSVLTGTGSCGGYTFGSGTRLTVV.

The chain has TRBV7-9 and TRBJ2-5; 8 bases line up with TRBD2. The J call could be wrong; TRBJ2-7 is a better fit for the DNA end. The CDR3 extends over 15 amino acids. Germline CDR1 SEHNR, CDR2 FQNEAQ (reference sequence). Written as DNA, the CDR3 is TGTGCCAGCAGCTCCCTCTGGGGCGGGAGGCACGAGCAGTACTTC. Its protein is CASSSLWGGRHEQYF.

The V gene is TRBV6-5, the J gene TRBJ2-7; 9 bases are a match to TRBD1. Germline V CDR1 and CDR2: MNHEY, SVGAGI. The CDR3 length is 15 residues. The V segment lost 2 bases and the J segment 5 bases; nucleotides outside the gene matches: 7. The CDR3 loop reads CASSYRGQGLDEQYF. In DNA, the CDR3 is TGTGCCAGCAGTTACCGGGGACAGGGTCTCGACGAGCAGTACTTC.

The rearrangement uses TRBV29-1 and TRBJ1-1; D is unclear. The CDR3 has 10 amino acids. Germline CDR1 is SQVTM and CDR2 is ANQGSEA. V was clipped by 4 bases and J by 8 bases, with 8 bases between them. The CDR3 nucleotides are TGCAGCGTTGCCGGGTACGAAGCTTTCTTT. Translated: CSVAGYEAFF.

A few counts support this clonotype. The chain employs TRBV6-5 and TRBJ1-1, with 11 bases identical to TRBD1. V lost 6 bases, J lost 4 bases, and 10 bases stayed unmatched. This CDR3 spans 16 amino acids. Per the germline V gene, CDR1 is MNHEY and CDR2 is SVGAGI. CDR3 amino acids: CASSPGQGARPTEAFF. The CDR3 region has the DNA TGTGCCAGCAGCCCCGGACAGGGGGCGCGACCCACTGAAGCTTTCTTT.

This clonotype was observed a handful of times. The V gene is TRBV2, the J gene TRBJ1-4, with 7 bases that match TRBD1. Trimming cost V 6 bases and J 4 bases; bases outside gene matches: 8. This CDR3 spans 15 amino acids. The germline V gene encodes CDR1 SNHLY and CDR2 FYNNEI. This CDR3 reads CASSPGQVDNEKLFF. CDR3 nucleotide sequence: TGTGCCAGCAGCCCCGGACAGGTCGATAATGAAAAACTGTTTTTT.

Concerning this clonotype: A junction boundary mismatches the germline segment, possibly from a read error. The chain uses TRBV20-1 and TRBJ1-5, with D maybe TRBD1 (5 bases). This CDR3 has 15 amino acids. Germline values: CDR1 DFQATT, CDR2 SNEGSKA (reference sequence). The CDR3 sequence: CSALGTEDSKQPQHF. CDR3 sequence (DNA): TGCAGTGCTCTTGGGACGGAAGATAGCAAACAGCCCCAGCATTTT.

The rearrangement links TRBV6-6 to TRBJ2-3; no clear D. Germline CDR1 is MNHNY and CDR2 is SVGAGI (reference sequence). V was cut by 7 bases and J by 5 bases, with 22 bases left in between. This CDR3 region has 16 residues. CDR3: CASKVSSLGLEDTQYF. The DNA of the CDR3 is TGTGCCAGCAAGGTCTCATCTCTGGGTTTGGAAGATACGCAGTATTTT.

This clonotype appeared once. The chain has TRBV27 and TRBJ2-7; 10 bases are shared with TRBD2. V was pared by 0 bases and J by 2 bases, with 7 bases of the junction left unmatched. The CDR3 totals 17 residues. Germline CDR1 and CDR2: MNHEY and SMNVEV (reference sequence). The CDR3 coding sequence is TGTGCCAGCAGTTTATCAGCGGGAGGGCCCTCCACCTACGAGCAGTACTTC. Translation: CASSLSAGGPSTYEQYF.

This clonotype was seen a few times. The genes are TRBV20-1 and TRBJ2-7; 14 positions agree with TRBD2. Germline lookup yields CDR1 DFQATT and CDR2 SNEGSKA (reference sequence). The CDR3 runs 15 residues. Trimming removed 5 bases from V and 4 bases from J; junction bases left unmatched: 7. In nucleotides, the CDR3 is TGCAGTGCTGGTACCCGACTAGCGGGAGGGTACGAGCAGTACTTC. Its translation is CSAGTRLAGGYEQYF.

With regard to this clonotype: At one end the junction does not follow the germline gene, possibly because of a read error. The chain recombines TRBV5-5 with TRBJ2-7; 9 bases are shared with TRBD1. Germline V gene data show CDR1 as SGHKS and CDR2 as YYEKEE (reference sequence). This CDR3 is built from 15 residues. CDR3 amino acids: CVSSLPDRGSYEQYF. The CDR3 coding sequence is TGTGTCAGCAGCTTGCCAGACAGGGGGTCCTACGAGCAGTACTTC.

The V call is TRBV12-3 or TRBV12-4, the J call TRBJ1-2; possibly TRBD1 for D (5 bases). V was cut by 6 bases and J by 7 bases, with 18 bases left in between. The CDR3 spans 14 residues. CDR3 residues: CASSPGEFACGYTF. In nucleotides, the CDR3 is TGTGCCAGCAGCCCGGGGGAATTCGCCTGTGGCTACACCTTC.

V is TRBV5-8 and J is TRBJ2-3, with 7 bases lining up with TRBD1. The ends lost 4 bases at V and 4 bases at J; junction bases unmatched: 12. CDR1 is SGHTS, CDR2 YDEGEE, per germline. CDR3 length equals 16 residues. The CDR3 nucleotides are TGTGCCAGCAGCCCGAACGTCGGACAGGTCCCAGATACGCAGTATTTT. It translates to CASSPNVGQVPDTQYF.

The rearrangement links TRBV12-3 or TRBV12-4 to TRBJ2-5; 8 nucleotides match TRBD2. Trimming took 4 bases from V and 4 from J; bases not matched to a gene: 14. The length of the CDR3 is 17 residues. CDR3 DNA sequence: TGTGCCAGCAGTTCCTCGGACGGCGGGGGGCAGGGAGAGACCCAGTACTTC. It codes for CASSSSDGGGQGETQYF.

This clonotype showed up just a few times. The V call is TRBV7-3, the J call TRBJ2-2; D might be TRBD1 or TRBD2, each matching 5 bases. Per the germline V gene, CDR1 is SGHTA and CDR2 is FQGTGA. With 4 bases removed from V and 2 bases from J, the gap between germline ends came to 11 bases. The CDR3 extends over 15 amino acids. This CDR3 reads CASSSGTANTGELFF. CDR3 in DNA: TGTGCCAGCAGCTCCGGGACGGCAAACACCGGGGAGCTGTTTTTT.